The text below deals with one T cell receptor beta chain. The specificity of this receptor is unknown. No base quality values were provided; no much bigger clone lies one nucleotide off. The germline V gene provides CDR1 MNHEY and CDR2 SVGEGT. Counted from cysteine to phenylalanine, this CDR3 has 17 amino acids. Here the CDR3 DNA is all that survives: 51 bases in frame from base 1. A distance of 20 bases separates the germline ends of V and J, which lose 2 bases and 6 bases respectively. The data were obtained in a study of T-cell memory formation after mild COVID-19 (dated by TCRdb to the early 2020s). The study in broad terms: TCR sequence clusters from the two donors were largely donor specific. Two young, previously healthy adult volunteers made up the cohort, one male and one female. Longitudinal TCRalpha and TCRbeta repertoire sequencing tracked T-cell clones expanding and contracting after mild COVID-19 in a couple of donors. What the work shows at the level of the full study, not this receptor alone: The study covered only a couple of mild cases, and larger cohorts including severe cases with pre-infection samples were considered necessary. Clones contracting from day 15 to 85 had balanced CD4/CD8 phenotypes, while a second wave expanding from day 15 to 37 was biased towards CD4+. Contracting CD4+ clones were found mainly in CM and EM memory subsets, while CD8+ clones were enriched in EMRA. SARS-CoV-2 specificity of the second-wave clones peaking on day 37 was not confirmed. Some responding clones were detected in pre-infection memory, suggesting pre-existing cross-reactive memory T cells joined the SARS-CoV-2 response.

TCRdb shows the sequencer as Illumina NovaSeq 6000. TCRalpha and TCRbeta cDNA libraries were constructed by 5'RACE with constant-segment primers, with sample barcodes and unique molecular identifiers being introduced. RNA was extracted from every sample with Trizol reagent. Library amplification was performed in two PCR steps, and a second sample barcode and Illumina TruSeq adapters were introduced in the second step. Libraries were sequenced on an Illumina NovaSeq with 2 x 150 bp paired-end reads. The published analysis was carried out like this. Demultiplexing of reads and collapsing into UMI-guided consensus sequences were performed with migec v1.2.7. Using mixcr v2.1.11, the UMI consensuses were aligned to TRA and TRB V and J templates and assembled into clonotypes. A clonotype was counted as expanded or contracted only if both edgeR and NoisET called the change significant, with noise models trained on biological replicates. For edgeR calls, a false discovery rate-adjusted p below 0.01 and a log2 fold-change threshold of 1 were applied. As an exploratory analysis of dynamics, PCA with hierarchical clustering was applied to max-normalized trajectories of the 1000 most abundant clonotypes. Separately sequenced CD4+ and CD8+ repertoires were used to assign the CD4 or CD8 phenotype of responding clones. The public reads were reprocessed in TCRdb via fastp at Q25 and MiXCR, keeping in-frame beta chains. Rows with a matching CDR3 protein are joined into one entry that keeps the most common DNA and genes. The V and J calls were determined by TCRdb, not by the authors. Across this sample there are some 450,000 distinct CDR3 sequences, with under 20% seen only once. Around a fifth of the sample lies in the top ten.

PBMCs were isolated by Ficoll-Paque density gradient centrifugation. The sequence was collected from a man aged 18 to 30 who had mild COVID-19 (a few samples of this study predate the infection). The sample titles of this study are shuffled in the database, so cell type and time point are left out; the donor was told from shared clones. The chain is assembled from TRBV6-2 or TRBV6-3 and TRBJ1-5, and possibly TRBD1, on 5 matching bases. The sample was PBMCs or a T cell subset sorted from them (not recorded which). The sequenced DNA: TGTGCCAGCAGTTACGGCTACGGGGGTCGGGTTGTTCAGCCCCAGCATTTT. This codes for CASSYGYGGRVVQPQHF.